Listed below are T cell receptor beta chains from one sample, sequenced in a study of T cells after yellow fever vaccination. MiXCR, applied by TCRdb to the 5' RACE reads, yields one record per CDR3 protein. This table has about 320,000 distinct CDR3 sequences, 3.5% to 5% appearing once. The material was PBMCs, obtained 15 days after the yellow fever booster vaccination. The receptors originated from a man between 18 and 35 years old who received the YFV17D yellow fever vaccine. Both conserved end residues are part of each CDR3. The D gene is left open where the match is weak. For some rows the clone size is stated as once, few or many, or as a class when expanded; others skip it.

CDR3nt: TGTGCCAGCAGCTCAGGAGGCTTCAATGAGCAGTTCTTC
CDR3aa: CASSSGGFNEQFF
j_gene: TRBJ2-1
abundance: .
v_gene: TRBV7-1
d_gene: .

CDR3nt: TGCAGTGCTAGACTTCCCGGACTAGCGGGGGGGCCGGAGGAGACCCAGTACTTC
CDR3aa: CSARLPGLAGGPEETQYF
j_gene: TRBJ2-5
abundance: many
v_gene: TRBV20-1
d_gene: TRBD2

CDR3nt: TGTGCCAGCAGTTACCGACAGGCCTCTAACTATGGCTACACCTTC
CDR3aa: CASSYRQASNYGYTF
j_gene: TRBJ1-2
abundance: many
v_gene: TRBV6-5
d_gene: .

CDR3nt: TGCGCCAGCAGCGTTTTCCCCGATACCAATGAGCAGTTCTTC
CDR3aa: CASSVFPDTNEQFF
j_gene: TRBJ2-1
abundance: .
v_gene: TRBV5-1
d_gene: .

CDR3nt: TGCGCCAGCAGCTTCTTTGGGTTATACACTGAAGCTTTCTTT
CDR3aa: CASSFFGLYTEAFF
j_gene: TRBJ1-1
abundance: .
v_gene: TRBV5-1
d_gene: .

CDR3nt: TGCGCCAGCAGCTGGGGACTAGCGGGGCACCCTAGCACAGATACGCAGTATTTT
CDR3aa: CASSWGLAGHPSTDTQYF
j_gene: TRBJ2-3
abundance: .
v_gene: TRBV5-1
d_gene: TRBD2

CDR3nt: TGCGCCAGCAGCCCCGCCGATTTGAGCACTGAAGCTTTCTTT
CDR3aa: CASSPADLSTEAFF
j_gene: TRBJ1-1
abundance: many
v_gene: TRBV5-1
d_gene: .

CDR3nt: TGTGCCAGCAGCCCCGACCGGCGAATGAACACTGAAGCTTTCTTT
CDR3aa: CASSPDRRMNTEAFF
j_gene: TRBJ1-1
abundance: few
v_gene: TRBV5-4
d_gene: .

CDR3nt: TGTGCCAGCAGACGCCCACGCGAGAGGGTAGATCGCGGCTACACCTTC
CDR3aa: CASRRPRERVDRGYTF
j_gene: TRBJ1-2
abundance: few
v_gene: TRBV6-6
d_gene: .

CDR3nt: TGCGCCAGCAGCCCGGACAGGGTTGAAAAACTGTTTTTT
CDR3aa: CASSPDRVEKLFF
j_gene: TRBJ1-4
abundance: many
v_gene: TRBV5-1
d_gene: TRBD1

CDR3nt: TGTGCCAGCACCACGGACAGGGGAAGAGCCGGGGAGCTGTTTTTT
CDR3aa: CASTTDRGRAGELFF
j_gene: TRBJ2-2
abundance: many
v_gene: TRBV5-5
d_gene: TRBD1

CDR3nt: TGTGCCATCAGTGAGCCGAACCGACCGGGACTAGCGGAAGAGACCCAGTACTTC
CDR3aa: CAISEPNRPGLAEETQYF
j_gene: TRBJ2-5
abundance: .
v_gene: TRBV10-3
d_gene: TRBD2

CDR3nt: TGTGCCAGCAGCTTGCCCGCAGGGAGGGGTGAGCAGTTCTTC
CDR3aa: CASSLPAGRGEQFF
j_gene: TRBJ2-1
abundance: many
v_gene: TRBV7-2
d_gene: TRBD2

CDR3nt: TGTGCCAGCAGACGAAGCGGGGGAAGTTATGAAAAACTGTTTTTT
CDR3aa: CASRRSGGSYEKLFF
j_gene: TRBJ1-4
abundance: few
v_gene: TRBV6-5
d_gene: .

CDR3nt: TGTGCCAGCGGCTGGAAGGGATCCCTGAACACTGAAGCTTTCTTT
CDR3aa: CASGWKGSLNTEAFF
j_gene: TRBJ1-1
abundance: many
v_gene: TRBV27
d_gene: .

CDR3nt: TGTGCCAGTAGAAGGTCCTCCGGCGGTTCACCCCTCCACTTT
CDR3aa: CASRRSSGGSPLHF
j_gene: TRBJ1-6
abundance: few
v_gene: TRBV19
d_gene: .

CDR3nt: TGCGCCAGCAGCCCGAAGCTCCGGACCGAGACTGAAGCTTTCTTT
CDR3aa: CASSPKLRTETEAFF
j_gene: TRBJ1-1
abundance: many
v_gene: TRBV5-1
d_gene: .

CDR3nt: TGTGCCATCATGGACAGGGGGCACACTGAAGCTTTCTTT
CDR3aa: CAIMDRGHTEAFF
j_gene: TRBJ1-1
abundance: .
v_gene: TRBV10-3
d_gene: TRBD1

CDR3nt: TGTGCCAGCAGCTCTAGCGGGGGGGCCTTTTACATTCAGTACTTC
CDR3aa: CASSSSGGAFYIQYF
j_gene: TRBJ2-4
abundance: many
v_gene: TRBV7-2
d_gene: TRBD2

CDR3nt: TGTGCCAGCAGCCCCGGGGAGACCATGTTGCAGCCCCAGCATTTT
CDR3aa: CASSPGETMLQPQHF
j_gene: TRBJ1-5
abundance: many
v_gene: TRBV7-9
d_gene: .

CDR3nt: TGCGCCAGCAGCTTGGAGGCAGGGGGCTCTTCACCCCTCCACTTT
CDR3aa: CASSLEAGGSSPLHF
j_gene: TRBJ1-6
abundance: many
v_gene: TRBV5-1
d_gene: TRBD1

CDR3nt: TGCGCCAGCGGGCCCAACAGGGACTTTTTAACAGATACGCAGTATTTT
CDR3aa: CASGPNRDFLTDTQYF
j_gene: TRBJ2-3
abundance: many
v_gene: TRBV5-1
d_gene: .

CDR3nt: TGTGCCAGCGGGGACAGCCGCCTCCACGGCTACACCTTC
CDR3aa: CASGDSRLHGYTF
j_gene: TRBJ1-2
abundance: many
v_gene: TRBV12-3/TRBV12-4
d_gene: TRBD1

CDR3nt: TGTGCCAGCAGTTTAGTCGGGGGGGCGGACAATGAGCAGTTCTTC
CDR3aa: CASSLVGGADNEQFF
j_gene: TRBJ2-1
abundance: few
v_gene: TRBV27
d_gene: TRBD2

CDR3nt: TGTGCCAGCAGTGTATACCGGGACGGGGGTGGCACCGGGGAGCTGTTTTTT
CDR3aa: CASSVYRDGGGTGELFF
j_gene: TRBJ2-2
abundance: .
v_gene: TRBV2
d_gene: .

CDR3nt: TGTGCCAGCAGCCGGGGGTCGGCGGGTAGTATGGAGACCCAGTACTTC
CDR3aa: CASSRGSAGSMETQYF
j_gene: TRBJ2-5
abundance: few
v_gene: TRBV7-9
d_gene: .

CDR3nt: TGTGCCAGCAGCTTAGCGGGGGGTACGAGAACAGATACGCAGTATTTT
CDR3aa: CASSLAGGTRTDTQYF
j_gene: TRBJ2-3
abundance: few
v_gene: TRBV7-2
d_gene: .

CDR3nt: TGCGCCAGCAGCCAAGATGCGGGGGGTCCGCGAACTGAAGCTTTCTTT
CDR3aa: CASSQDAGGPRTEAFF
j_gene: TRBJ1-1
abundance: few
v_gene: TRBV4-1
d_gene: .

CDR3nt: TGTGCCTGGACCCCAGGGGGCGGTCAGCCCCAGCATTTT
CDR3aa: CAWTPGGGQPQHF
j_gene: TRBJ1-5
abundance: .
v_gene: TRBV30
d_gene: TRBD1

CDR3nt: TGTGCCAGCAGCCACGGACTAGCGGGGGTGAGCTCTGGGGCCAACGTCCTGACTTTC
CDR3aa: CASSHGLAGVSSGANVLTF
j_gene: TRBJ2-6
abundance: .
v_gene: TRBV5-4
d_gene: TRBD2

CDR3nt: TGCGCCAGCACCCGACAGGGGGCTATTAACACCGGGGAGCTGTTTTTT
CDR3aa: CASTRQGAINTGELFF
j_gene: TRBJ2-2
abundance: .
v_gene: TRBV5-1
d_gene: TRBD1

CDR3nt: TGTGCCAGCAGCTTAGGTCCGGGTTTGGTTTACACCTTC
CDR3aa: CASSLGPGLVYTF
j_gene: TRBJ1-2
abundance: many
v_gene: TRBV7-2
d_gene: .

CDR3nt: TGTGCCAGCAGTTACGAAGTAGTAGACAGGGGGAACACTGAAGCTTTCTTT
CDR3aa: CASSYEVVDRGNTEAFF
j_gene: TRBJ1-1
abundance: few
v_gene: TRBV6-5
d_gene: TRBD1

CDR3nt: TGTGCCAGCAGCCTAGACAGGGGGTCCGTGAGCACAGATACGCAGTATTTT
CDR3aa: CASSLDRGSVSTDTQYF
j_gene: TRBJ2-3
abundance: many
v_gene: TRBV5-6
d_gene: TRBD1

CDR3nt: TGTGCCAGCAGTAACCCCGCCCGGCTAGCGGGGGTGGATGAGCAGTTCTTC
CDR3aa: CASSNPARLAGVDEQFF
j_gene: TRBJ2-1
abundance: many
v_gene: TRBV6-2/TRBV6-3
d_gene: TRBD2

CDR3nt: TGCAGTGCTAAGAGACAGCCGAACACTGAAGCTTTCTTT
CDR3aa: CSAKRQPNTEAFF
j_gene: TRBJ1-1
abundance: few
v_gene: TRBV20-1
d_gene: .

CDR3nt: TGTGCCAGCAGTTACCCCGGACAGGGGCGATACGAGCAGTACTTC
CDR3aa: CASSYPGQGRYEQYF
j_gene: TRBJ2-7
abundance: .
v_gene: TRBV6-2/TRBV6-3
d_gene: TRBD1

CDR3nt: TGTGCCAGCAGTGCCAGGGTTGTCGGGACCGGGGAGCTGTTTTTT
CDR3aa: CASSARVVGTGELFF
j_gene: TRBJ2-2
abundance: .
v_gene: TRBV6-1
d_gene: .

CDR3nt: TGTGCCAGCGACTCTGGGTGGCACACTGAAGCTTTCTTT
CDR3aa: CASDSGWHTEAFF
j_gene: TRBJ1-1
abundance: few
v_gene: TRBV6-2/TRBV6-3
d_gene: .

CDR3nt: TGTGCCAGCAGCCAAGACCGGACTAGCGGGCAGTACTTC
CDR3aa: CASSQDRTSGQYF
j_gene: TRBJ2-7
abundance: many
v_gene: TRBV3-1
d_gene: TRBD2

CDR3nt: TGCGCCAGCAGCTCAGATCCGACTACAATTTACAATGAGCAGTTCTTC
CDR3aa: CASSSDPTTIYNEQFF
j_gene: TRBJ2-1
abundance: few
v_gene: TRBV5-1
d_gene: .

CDR3nt: TGTGCCAGCAGCGGGTCGGGGGCCCAGCCCCAGCATTTT
CDR3aa: CASSGSGAQPQHF
j_gene: TRBJ1-5
abundance: many
v_gene: TRBV7-2
d_gene: .

CDR3nt: TGTGCCAGCAGCGCCACAGGGGGTTATGGAAACACCATATATTTT
CDR3aa: CASSATGGYGNTIYF
j_gene: TRBJ1-3
abundance: .
v_gene: TRBV9
d_gene: TRBD1

CDR3nt: TGTGCCAGCAGTTTCAGCGGGGGGGCCCTAGATACGCAGTATTTT
CDR3aa: CASSFSGGALDTQYF
j_gene: TRBJ2-3
abundance: few
v_gene: TRBV7-3
d_gene: TRBD2

CDR3nt: TGTGCCAGCTCACCAAGGACAGGGGGGACGGGGACTGAAGCTTTCTTT
CDR3aa: CASSPRTGGTGTEAFF
j_gene: TRBJ1-1
abundance: .
v_gene: TRBV18
d_gene: TRBD1

CDR3nt: TGTGCCAGCAGCCCTACAAGCGGGAGGGGGGATACGCAGTATTTT
CDR3aa: CASSPTSGRGDTQYF
j_gene: TRBJ2-3
abundance: few
v_gene: TRBV7-2
d_gene: TRBD2

CDR3nt: TGTGCCAGCAGCAAACTTCTCCAGGGGGCCGCCGGGGAGCTGTTTTTT
CDR3aa: CASSKLLQGAAGELFF
j_gene: TRBJ2-2
abundance: few
v_gene: TRBV21-1
d_gene: .

CDR3nt: TGTGCCAGCAGCAGAAAGGACAGGAGGAACACAGATACGCAGTATTTT
CDR3aa: CASSRKDRRNTDTQYF
j_gene: TRBJ2-3
abundance: few
v_gene: TRBV21-1
d_gene: .

CDR3nt: TGTGCCTGGAATCGCGGGGGAGGGGAGCTGTTTTTT
CDR3aa: CAWNRGGGELFF
j_gene: TRBJ2-2
abundance: few
v_gene: TRBV30
d_gene: TRBD2

CDR3nt: TGTGCCAGCAGCTCGTCCTCGGGGGGCCGGAACAATGAGCAGTTCTTC
CDR3aa: CASSSSSGGRNNEQFF
j_gene: TRBJ2-1
abundance: .
v_gene: TRBV6-5
d_gene: .

CDR3nt: TGCGCCAGCAGACACCGTTACAATGAGCAGTTCTTC
CDR3aa: CASRHRYNEQFF
j_gene: TRBJ2-1
abundance: few
v_gene: TRBV5-1
d_gene: .

CDR3nt: TGTGCCAGCAAACGGGGTCGAGACACTGAAGCTTTCTTT
CDR3aa: CASKRGRDTEAFF
j_gene: TRBJ1-1
abundance: .
v_gene: TRBV27
d_gene: .

CDR3nt: TGCAGCGTTGAAGTGGCTTGGGAGGGGGCTAACTATGGCTACACCTTC
CDR3aa: CSVEVAWEGANYGYTF
j_gene: TRBJ1-2
abundance: many
v_gene: TRBV29-1
d_gene: .

CDR3nt: TGTGCCAGCTCTCCCAGGGGAGTAAATTCACCCCTCCACTTT
CDR3aa: CASSPRGVNSPLHF
j_gene: TRBJ1-6
abundance: .
v_gene: TRBV5-4
d_gene: .

CDR3nt: TGCGCCAGCAGCTACCAGGGGGGGAAAGATACGCAGTATTTT
CDR3aa: CASSYQGGKDTQYF
j_gene: TRBJ2-3
abundance: .
v_gene: TRBV5-1
d_gene: .

CDR3nt: TGTGCCACCAGTGATGGCGGGACAGGGGAGCTACAAGAGACCCAGAACTTC
CDR3aa: CATSDGGTGELQETQNF
j_gene: TRBJ2-5
abundance: once
v_gene: TRBV24-1
d_gene: TRBD1

CDR3nt: TGTGCCAGCAGTGACCCTGGACTAGCGGGGGCCCTTAGCACAGATACGCAGTATTTT
CDR3aa: CASSDPGLAGALSTDTQYF
j_gene: TRBJ2-3
abundance: .
v_gene: TRBV12-3/TRBV12-4
d_gene: TRBD2

CDR3nt: TGCAGCGGGGAGGGGGACACAGATACGCAGTATTTT
CDR3aa: CSGEGDTDTQYF
j_gene: TRBJ2-3
abundance: .
v_gene: TRBV29-1
d_gene: .

CDR3nt: TGTGCCAGCAGCGGGACCCAGAGCCACGAGCAGTACTTC
CDR3aa: CASSGTQSHEQYF
j_gene: TRBJ2-7
abundance: many
v_gene: TRBV7-9
d_gene: .

CDR3nt: TGCAGTGCTCCGACAGGTTTCGATGGCTACACCTTC
CDR3aa: CSAPTGFDGYTF
j_gene: TRBJ1-2
abundance: many
v_gene: TRBV20-1
d_gene: .